These 17 T cell receptor beta chains originate from one sample sequenced in a study of blood T cell repertoires in COVID-19. Method: immunoSEQ multiplex PCR; TCRdb's copy keeps in-frame clones and lacks some. Seen here are 120,000 to 150,000 clones, around 84% observed once, and the top ten hold less than 50%. The sample consisted of peripheral blood. Receptors originate from a human donor in a cohort sampled during active COVID-19.

V is TRBV18 and J is TRBJ1-5; D remains ambiguous. Germline-derived CDR1 and CDR2 are KGHSH and LQKENI. V was cut by 3 bases and J by 2 bases, with 8 bases left in between. CDR3 length equals 14 residues. CDR3 nucleotides: TGTGCCAGCTCACCGGGCCCTGGCAATCAGCCCCAGCATTTT. It translates to CASSPGPGNQPQHF.

This chain's CDR3 is CASSQEGGFDEKLFF. The CDR3, as DNA: TGTGCCAGCAGCCAAGAGGGGGGATTTGATGAAAAACTGTTTTTT. This rearrangement joins TRBV3-1 (or the pseudogene TRBV3-2) to TRBJ1-4; D is perhaps TRBD1 (5 bases). The CDR3 sequence is 15 residues long. V shed 0 bases and J shed 6 bases, with 11 bases lying between them. CDR1 is LGHDT and CDR2 is YNNKEL in the germline V gene (reference sequence).

The CDR3, as DNA: TGTGCCAGCAGCCAAGCTAAGGGGCAGGGGAATTCACCCCTCCACTTT. This translates into CASSQAKGQGNSPLHF. The chain joins TRBV3-1 (or the pseudogene TRBV3-2) to TRBJ1-6; D is perhaps TRBD1 (6 bases). The V end was cut by 1 base, the J end by 7 bases, with 14 bases between. Looked up from germline, CDR1 is LGHDT and CDR2 is YNNKEL (reference sequence). The CDR3 contains 16 residues.

This clone was seen a single time. This chain connects TRBV3-1 (or the pseudogene TRBV3-2) to TRBJ2-3, with 11 bases that match TRBD2. The CDR3 is 16 residues long. Looked up from germline, CDR1 is LGHDT and CDR2 is YNNKEL (reference sequence). V shed 5 bases and J 2 bases; nucleotides not matched to a gene: 6. Here the CDR3 reads CASSFLAGGSTDTQYF. As DNA, the CDR3 is TGTGCCAGCAGCTTTCTAGCGGGGGGCTCCACAGATACGCAGTATTTT.

The chain combines TRBV3-1 (or the pseudogene TRBV3-2) with TRBJ2-2, with D perhaps TRBD2 (6 bases). Trimming stripped 1 base from V and 6 bases from J, with 9 bases between. Germline values: CDR1 LGHDT, CDR2 YNNKEL (reference sequence). The CDR3 covers 14 residues. In DNA, the CDR3 is TGTGCCAGCAGCCAAGGGGGGGTCCCCGGGGAGCTGTTTTTT. It codes for CASSQGGVPGELFF.

The chain links TRBV5-5 to TRBJ1-2, with a weak D call TRBD1 (5 bases). Germline lookup yields CDR1 SGHKS and CDR2 YYEKEE (reference sequence). V lost 1 base to trimming and J lost 6 bases, with 10 bases between them. This CDR3 is built from 13 residues. Written as DNA, the CDR3 is TGTGCCAGCAGCTTGTCGATCAGGGATGGCTACACCTTC. This sequence encodes CASSLSIRDGYTF.

The genes are TRBV27 and TRBJ1-5, with D possibly TRBD1 on 5 matching bases. V was clipped by 5 bases and J by 3 bases, with 11 bases between them. The CDR3 loop spans 14 amino acids. CDR1 and CDR2 from the germline V gene are MNHEY and SMNVEV (reference sequence). In DNA form, the CDR3 reads TGTGCCAGCAGTGTCCGGGACTCCAATCAGCCCCAGCATTTT. This codes for CASSVRDSNQPQHF.

The J gene is TRBJ1-1, the V gene TRBV6-5; weak D call: TRBD1 (5 bases). V lost 5 bases and J lost 5, with 12 bases in between. CDR1 is MNHEY, CDR2 SVGAGI, per germline. This CDR3 is built from 13 residues. The CDR3 protein is CASSRTSGTEAFF. CDR3 sequence (DNA): TGTGCCAGCAGTAGGACATCCGGAACTGAAGCTTTCTTT.

The chain carries TRBV18 and TRBJ1-1; weak D call: TRBD1 (5 bases). CDR1 is KGHSH, CDR2 LQKENI, per germline. V shed 3 bases and J shed 7 bases, with 12 bases lying between them. The CDR3 totals 13 residues. The CDR3 loop reads CASSPLSGGEAFF. CDR3 in DNA: TGTGCCAGCTCACCCCTCTCCGGGGGTGAAGCTTTCTTT. Full variable domain (outside the CDR3, taken from reference TRBV18 and TRBJ1-1): NAGVMQNPRHLVRRRGQEARLRCSPMKGHSHVYWYRQLPEEGLKFMVYLQKENIIDESGMPKERFSAEFPKEGPSILRIQQVVRGDSAAYFCASSPLSGGEAFFGQGTRLTVV.

The genes are TRBV5-4 and TRBJ1-6; no clear D. V dropped 1 base and J dropped 10 bases, with 15 bases sitting between them. CDR1 and CDR2 (germline): SGHNT, YYREEE (reference sequence). The CDR3 spans 15 residues. CDR3 amino acids: CASSLRIATGSPLHF. For the CDR3, the DNA is TGTGCCAGCAGCTTGAGGATCGCGACTGGGTCACCCCTCCACTTT.

The chain uses TRBV7-2 and TRBJ1-1, with TRBD1 identical over 10 bases. This CDR3 comprises 15 residues. The germline CDR1 and CDR2 sequences are SGHTA and FQGNSA. V shed 1 base, J shed 4 bases, and the junction held 3 bases outside the gene matches. The DNA for the CDR3 is TGTGCCAGCAGCTTAGTGCGGGACAGGGGCACTGAAGCTTTCTTT. Its protein is CASSLVRDRGTEAFF.

V usage is TRBV5-8 and J usage is TRBJ2-3; the D gene is possibly TRBD1 (5 bases). The germline V gene encodes CDR1 SGHTS and CDR2 YDEGEE. The CDR3 is 17 residues long. V shed 7 bases and J shed 2 bases, with 23 bases lying between them. CDR3 DNA: TGTGCCAGCCCCACCTCCCCCCGACAGCAGCACACAGATACGCAGTATTTT. It is translated as CASPTSPRQQHTDTQYF. Combining the CDR3 with reference TRBV5-8 and TRBJ2-3 gives the whole variable domain EAGVTQSPTHLIKTRGQQATLRCSPISGHTSVYWYQQALGLGLQFLLWYDEGEERNRGNFPPRFSGRQFPNYSSELNVNALELEDSALYLCASPTSPRQQHTDTQYFGPGTRLTVL.

The chain recombines TRBV6-2 or TRBV6-3 with TRBJ1-1, with D tentatively TRBD1 (6 bases). The CDR3 has 16 amino acids. Germline V gives CDR1 MNHEY, CDR2 SVGEGT. V lost 6 bases, J lost 1 base, and 18 bases lay in between. The CDR3 region has the DNA TGTGCCAGCAGCTTCAGCCCCGGGACAACGAACACTGAAGCTTTCTTT. Its protein product is CASSFSPGTTNTEAFF.

The chain combines TRBV9 with TRBJ2-6; 9 nucleotides align to TRBD2. J was trimmed by 2 bases and V by 4 bases; bases with no gene match: 13. Germline-derived CDR1 and CDR2 are SGDLS and YYNGEE. The CDR3 is 19 amino acids. The CDR3 DNA reads as TGTGCCAGCAGCTCGCGGGGGGGTGCTACAGTTGCTGGGGCCAACGTCCTGACTTTC. It codes for CASSSRGGATVAGANVLTF.

The V and J genes are TRBV7-2 and TRBJ1-5; TRBD1 might be the D (6 bases). The CDR3 totals 14 residues. CDR1 SGHTA and CDR2 FQGNSA come from the germline V gene. V was shortened by 1 base and J by 9 bases, with 13 bases between the two germline ends. CDR3 sequence: CASSLVPGDMPQHF. CDR3 DNA sequence: TGTGCCAGCAGCTTAGTCCCAGGGGACATGCCCCAGCATTTT.

The J gene is TRBJ1-2, the V gene TRBV6-5; D gene ambiguous. The CDR3 consists of 13 residues. Germline values: CDR1 MNHEY, CDR2 SVGAGI. V lost 6 bases to trimming and J lost 2 bases, with 10 bases between them. Here the CDR3 reads CASRPAGNYGYTF. CDR3 nucleotides: TGTGCCAGCAGGCCGGCCGGGAACTATGGCTACACCTTC.

This sequence joins TRBV5-1 and TRBJ1-2; 8 nucleotides agree with TRBD1. The CDR3 is 15 amino acids. Germline V gene data show CDR1 as SGHRS and CDR2 as YFSETQ. Unmatched junction bases numbered 9, after V lost 4 bases and J lost 4 bases. CDR3 loop: CASSPGQGGFYGYTF. As DNA, the CDR3 is TGCGCCAGCAGCCCTGGACAGGGCGGGTTCTATGGCTACACCTTC.